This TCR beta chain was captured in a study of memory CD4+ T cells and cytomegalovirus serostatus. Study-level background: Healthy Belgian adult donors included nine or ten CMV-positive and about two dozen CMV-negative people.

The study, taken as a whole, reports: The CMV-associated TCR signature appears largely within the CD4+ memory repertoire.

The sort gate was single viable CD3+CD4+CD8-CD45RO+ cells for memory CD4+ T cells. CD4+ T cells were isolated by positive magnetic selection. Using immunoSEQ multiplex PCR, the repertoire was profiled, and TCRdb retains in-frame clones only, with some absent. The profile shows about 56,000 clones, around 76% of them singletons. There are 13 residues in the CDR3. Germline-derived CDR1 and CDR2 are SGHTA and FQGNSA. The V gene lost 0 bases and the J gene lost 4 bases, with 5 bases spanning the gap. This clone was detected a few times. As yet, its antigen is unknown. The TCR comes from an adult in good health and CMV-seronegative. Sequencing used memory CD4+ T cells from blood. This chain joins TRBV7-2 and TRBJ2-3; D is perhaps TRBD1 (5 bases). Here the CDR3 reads CASSLAGADTQYF. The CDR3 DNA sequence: TGTGCCAGCAGCTTAGCAGGGGCAGATACGCAGTATTTT.